These 6 T cell receptor beta chains came from one sample sequenced in a study of cytomegalovirus exposure and HLA in healthy donors. Amplification used 60 Vbeta primers and 13 Jbeta primers. The protocol was immunoSEQ multiplex PCR, while the TCRdb copy is restricted to in-frame clones and leaves out a portion. The repertoire holds under 170,000 clones, 55% to 75% seen once, with around 7.1% in the top ten. The material sequenced was PBMCs. These receptors all stem from a woman aged 60-70 years in good health and CMV-seropositive.

The gene calls are TRBV4-3 and TRBJ1-4; TRBD1 is a possible D gene (6 bases). CDR3 length: 15 residues. CDR1 LGHNA and CDR2 YSLEER come from the germline V gene. Trimming shortened V by 0 bases and J by 7 bases, and 12 bases separated the two germline ends. The CDR3 region has the DNA TGCGCCAGCAGCCAAGAGGCCAGGGGAATTGAAAAACTGTTTTTT. Amino acid sequence: CASSQEARGIEKLFF.

The chain has TRBV27 and TRBJ2-7, with TRBD1 matching over 10 bases. This CDR3 region has 14 residues. Per the germline V gene, CDR1 is MNHEY and CDR2 is SMNVEV (reference sequence). V lost 2 bases, J lost 5 bases, and 3 bases stayed unmatched. The CDR3 DNA reads as TGTGCCAGCAGTTTAGGGACAGGGGTCCACGAGCAGTACTTC. Its protein product is CASSLGTGVHEQYF.

The rearrangement uses TRBV7-3 and TRBJ2-5; D ambiguous. The CDR3 extends over 13 amino acids. The V end lost 4 bases, the J end lost 0 bases, and 6 bases lay between the germline ends. Germline loops: CDR1 SGHTA, CDR2 FQGTGA. The CDR3 here is CASSSQYQETQYF. CDR3 nucleotides: TGTGCCAGCAGCTCCCAGTACCAAGAGACCCAGTACTTC. Full variable domain (missing parts from reference TRBV7-3 and TRBJ2-5): GAGVSQTPSNKVTEKGKYVELRCDPISGHTALYWYRQSLGQGPEFLIYFQGTGAADDSGLPNDRFFAVRPEGSVSTLKIQRTERGDSAVYLCASSSQYQETQYFGPGTRLLVL.

The chain employs TRBV2 and TRBJ2-7, with 9 bases lining up with TRBD2. V dropped 6 bases and J dropped 0; count of bases not matched to a gene: 3. The germline V gene has CDR1 SNHLY and CDR2 FYNNEI. There are 14 residues in the CDR3. As DNA, the CDR3 is TGTGCCAGCAGAAAGCGGGAGGACTCCTACGAGCAGTACTTC. Residues: CASRKREDSYEQYF.

This sequence joins TRBV6-1 and TRBJ2-7; possibly TRBD1 for D (5 bases). Between the trimmed V and J ends, which lost 7 bases and 4 bases, there was a span of 17 bases. Germline lookup yields CDR1 MNHNS and CDR2 SASEGT. The CDR3 loop spans 14 amino acids. CDR3 sequence reads: CASKTVQGPYEQYF. The CDR3 nucleotides are TGTGCCAGCAAAACGGTGCAGGGTCCGTACGAGCAGTACTTC.

The V and J genes are TRBV15 and TRBJ2-7; TRBD1 might be the D (6 bases). This CDR3 has 14 residues. V lost 1 base and J 3 bases, leaving 10 bases between the germline ends. CDR1 LNHNV and CDR2 YYDKDF come from the germline V gene (reference sequence). Here the CDR3 DNA reads TGTGCCACCAGCAGAGGTCAACAGGGCTACGAGCAGTACTTC. Encoded protein: CATSRGQQGYEQYF. The complete variable domain, with remaining parts taken from reference TRBV15 and TRBJ2-7, reads DAMVIQNPRYQVTQFGKPVTLSCSQTLNHNVMYWYQQKSSQAPKLLFHYYDKDFNNEADTPDNFQSRRPNTSFCFLDIRSPGLGDTAMYLCATSRGQQGYEQYFGPGTRLTVT.